This T cell receptor beta chain emerged from a study of Ad26.COV2.S vaccination and SARS-CoV-2 variants (dated by TCRdb to 2020 to 2022). Notes on the research overall: Vaccine-arm donors were drawn from COV1001, a multicentre, randomized, double-blind, placebo-controlled phase I-IIa trial of Ad26.COV2.S in healthy adults. Throughout the experiments and outcome assessment, investigators stayed blinded to trial group allocation. Participants in the trial were split at random into five groups of five each, receiving low-dose or high-dose Ad26.COV2.S once or twice, or else placebo on both occasions. Dosing of Ad26.COV2.S was intramuscular, at either 5x10^10 or 1x10^11 viral particles, delivered as one shot or as two shots spaced 56 days apart. TCRbeta repertoire sequencing served as the tool for gauging how specific and how broad the SARS-CoV-2-reactive T cell receptors were following Ad26.COV2.S vaccination. A total of approximately 30 samples were included in the TCR-sequenced set, comprising roughly 19 Ad26.COV2.S vaccine recipients, 5 placebo recipients and 8 SARS-CoV-2 convalescent individuals.

The CDR3 starts with the cysteine, ends with the phenylalanine, and has 14 residues. The read is trimmed to its CDR3 DNA, 42 bases read in frame from base 1. The germline V gene provides CDR1 MDHEN and CDR2 SYDVKM. The junction shows trimming of 7 bases on V and 2 bases on J, plus 14 bases between the germline ends. TCRbeta CDR3 regions were sequenced with the immunoSEQ Assay. After extraction, genomic DNA underwent amplification by bias-controlled multiplex PCR, followed by high-throughput sequencing. Processing in the source paper ran as follows. Collapsing and filtering of sequences were performed to quantify the absolute abundance of each unique TCRbeta CDR3 region. T cell fraction was estimated by normalizing TCRbeta template counts to usable DNA, which was measured by amplifying reference genes present in all nucleated cells. Repertoire TCRs were annotated as SARS-CoV-2-specific when V gene, CDR3 amino acid sequence and J gene were exactly matched to a known reactive TCR set. The reference SARS-CoV-2 TCR set was derived from MIRA and filtered for enrichment in COVID-19-positive ImmuneCODE repertoires, a step that removed public or cross-reactive TCRs. Based on the MIRA antigens, annotated TCRs were further analysed at the level of specific ORF or position within ORF. Breadth was defined as annotated unique rearrangements over total unique productive rearrangements; depth was the summed frequency of those rearrangements. Two-sided Wilcoxon rank-sum tests were used to compare TCR breadth between groups. The immuneACCESS repertoire file appears here via TCRdb, limited to in-frame rearrangements. These files lack a portion of the clones; in checked studies, under half of the deficit traces to unresolved V genes, and the cause of the others is not known. The D gene and trimming were derived from the DNA, and the V and J assignments and clone size from that table. The table for this sample lists 350,000 to 500,000 clones; roughly 88% of them were counted only once. The ten largest clones add up to roughly 4.3% of the sample.

Details on this clone: Its antigen is unknown. No much larger clone exists at a distance of one base, and base qualities are not known.

The investigation overall reported the following: Comparable non-spike TCR breadth was observed between vaccine and placebo recipients, consistent with only spike being contained in the vaccine. After vaccination, spike-specific CD8+ and CD4+ T cell responses were reported to show substantial breadth. Spike-specific TCR breadth was higher in Ad26.COV2.S recipients than in placebo recipients (P = 0.0014). The authors noted that total T cell responses may have been underestimated by the TCR breadth and depth analyses. The study was not powered for comparison of responses between vaccine doses or regimens.

Taken with the paper, the label for treatment or condition translates to: 15 to 20 received Ad26.COV2.S at low or high dose, single or two shots; 5 received placebo; per-sample allocation not given. Repertoires of vaccine and placebo recipients were sequenced from samples collected on day 63 after the first injection. In Cohort 1b, 25 or so adults aged 18-55 years were enrolled at a single site in Boston, USA, between 29 July and 7 August 2020. Ad26.COV2.S was a replication-incompetent adenovirus type 26 vector expressing a prefusion-stabilized SARS-CoV-2 spike protein from the original Wuhan strain.

The chain is encoded by TRBV28 joined to TRBJ2-5; the D gene is not confidently resolved. The sample here was peripheral blood, taken in a trial of Ad26.COV2.S vaccine versus placebo. This clonotype was obtained from a person between 18 and 59 years old who received the Ad26.COV2.S COVID-19 vaccine or a placebo. The CDR3 is CASNRVESQETQYF. The DNA reads TGTGCCAGCAACCGCGTCGAATCTCAAGAGACCCAGTACTTC. Where the CDR3 stops, the reference TRBV28 and TRBJ2-5 genes take over; the full variable domain is DVKVTQSSRYLVKRTGEKVFLECVQDMDHENMFWYRQDPGLGLRLIYFSYDVKMKEKGDIPEGYSVSREKKERFSLILESASTNQTSMYLCASNRVESQETQYFGPGTRLLVL.